A single sample gave rise to the 11 T cell receptor beta chains below, sequenced in a study of human T cells and chemical hapten exposure. Time point indicated: patch test 2, 6 weeks after DPC sensitization. Noted treatment: therapeutic diphenylcyclopropenone sensitization with weekly scalp DPC. TCRdb ran MiXCR on the RACE reads and lists one entry per CDR3 protein. The table records some 96,000 distinct CDR3 sequences, 9% to 9.5% of them present only once. The source was whole blood, collected in connection with sensitization to the hapten diphenylcyclopropenone (DPC). These TCRs come from a woman between 40 and 55 years old with alopecia areata. Some clones in this sample may be carry-over from other donors' samples.

The rearrangement uses TRBV19 and TRBJ1-4; 10 nucleotides agree with TRBD1. This CDR3 contains 15 residues. The V and J ends lost 6 bases and 7 bases, in that order; junction bases with no gene match: 8. Germline V lookup: CDR1 LNHDA, CDR2 SQIVND (reference sequence). The CDR3 sequence is CASSAGDRGTEKLFF. CDR3 DNA: TGTGCCAGTAGCGCGGGGGACAGGGGAACTGAAAAACTGTTTTTT.

The table lists this clonotype with many counts. The rearrangement links TRBV11-1 to TRBJ2-3, with 15 bases that match TRBD2. There are 19 residues in the CDR3. The J segment lost 2 bases and the V segment lost 4 bases, leaving 10 bases of the junction unmatched. CDR1 and CDR2 from the germline V gene are SGHAT and FQDESV (reference sequence). CDR3 sequence: CASSSGLAGGPSFTDTQYF. For the CDR3, the DNA is TGTGCCAGCAGCTCCGGACTAGCGGGAGGGCCTTCCTTCACAGATACGCAGTATTTT.

There are a few counts of this clonotype. The chain is built from TRBV11-2 and TRBJ2-2, with a tentative D call TRBD2 (6 bases). From germline, CDR1 is SGHAT and CDR2 FQNNGV. The V gene lost 5 bases and the J gene lost 1 base, with 14 bases spanning the gap. The CDR3 has 16 amino acids. CDR3 region: CASSPYLAENTGELFF. The CDR3 coding sequence is TGTGCCAGCAGCCCCTATTTAGCGGAGAACACCGGGGAGCTGTTTTTT.

This chain joins TRBV7-9 and TRBJ1-4, with 8 bases identical to TRBD1. With V trimmed by 5 bases and J by 8 bases, 10 bases remained unmatched. Per germline, CDR1 SEHNR and CDR2 FQNEAQ (reference sequence). The CDR3 has 15 amino acids. In nucleotides, the CDR3 is TGTGCCAGCAGCCGTACAGGGGGGTCAGGGGAAAAACTGTTTTTT. It codes for CASSRTGGSGEKLFF.

This clonotype came up many times. The chain is built from TRBV28 and TRBJ1-1, with a weak D call TRBD1 (5 bases). V lost 3 bases, J lost 3 bases, and 8 bases lay in between. There are 13 residues in the CDR3. Looked up from germline, CDR1 is MDHEN and CDR2 is SYDVKM. CDR3 in amino acids: CASSFEGYTEAFF. The CDR3, as DNA: TGTGCCAGCAGTTTTGAGGGGTACACTGAAGCTTTCTTT.

This clonotype was detected a few times. V usage is TRBV4-3 and J usage is TRBJ2-1; D unclear. Germline V gives CDR1 LGHNA, CDR2 YSLEER. V gave up 0 bases and J gave up 3 bases, with 9 bases separating them. The CDR3 runs 15 residues. CDR3 sequence reads: CASSQDAYGYNEQFF. As DNA, the CDR3 is TGCGCCAGCAGCCAAGATGCCTACGGCTACAATGAGCAGTTCTTC.

This clonotype has at least ten counts. This chain's CDR3 is CASSVLHGSSYNEQFF. CDR3 DNA sequence: TGTGCCAGCAGCGTATTACACGGGAGCTCCTACAATGAGCAGTTCTTC. The chain combines TRBV9 with TRBJ2-1; the D gene is possibly TRBD2 (6 bases). CDR3 length: 16 residues. The germline V gene has CDR1 SGDLS and CDR2 YYNGEE. Trimming took 1 base from V and 0 from J, leaving 11 bases between them.

In its sample, this clonotype was seen many times. The DNA for the CDR3 is TGTGCCACCAGCGGCGACAGATTCTCTGGAAACACCATATATTTT. Translating gives CATSGDRFSGNTIYF. The chain recombines TRBV15 with TRBJ1-3, with D tentatively TRBD1 (5 bases). The CDR3 length is 15 residues. Germline values: CDR1 LNHNV, CDR2 YYDKDF (reference sequence). Between the trimmed V and J ends, which lost 5 bases and 0 bases, there was a span of 11 bases.

The chain combines TRBV15 with TRBJ2-7, with 9 positions matching TRBD1. The length of the CDR3 is 15 residues. Trimming removed 3 bases from V and 6 bases from J; junction bases left unmatched: 9. Germline V lookup: CDR1 LNHNV, CDR2 YYDKDF (reference sequence). The CDR3 region is CATSREPGTGTEQYF. The CDR3 DNA is TGTGCCACCAGCAGGGAACCCGGGACAGGGACCGAGCAGTACTTC.

A note on this clonotype: This may come from a read error, since a much larger clone is one base off. The chain employs TRBV29-1 and TRBJ1-4; 8 nucleotides agree with TRBD1. The germline CDR1 and CDR2 sequences are SQVTM and ANQGSEA. The CDR3 is 12 amino acids. For the CDR3, the DNA is TGCGGCGTCGCGGGACAGGATAGGAAACTGTTTTTT. Its protein product is CGVAGQDRKLFF.

V usage is TRBV5-1 and J usage is TRBJ1-1; D is undetermined. V was trimmed by 4 bases and J by 0 bases, leaving 13 bases between them. Germline V gene data show CDR1 as SGHRS and CDR2 as YFSETQ. The CDR3 consists of 15 residues. The CDR3 sequence is CASSPRPNMNTEAFF. CDR3 nucleotide sequence: TGCGCCAGCAGCCCCAGGCCGAACATGAACACTGAAGCTTTCTTT.